This T cell receptor beta chain appears in the sequencing data of a study of OX40 agonist ivuxolimab in advanced cancers. Background on the study: Head and neck, renal cell, melanoma or hepatocellular carcinoma were the cancers that dose-escalation patients had. Previous treatment with anti-PD-1, anti-PD-L1 or anti-CTLA-4 therapy was allowed; 30% to 50% had received some. Notes on the study in general: Antigen specificity remained undetermined for the expanded peripheral T cells. Averaging showed that CD8+ T cells had more expanded clones than CD4+ did.

Per germline, CDR1 SSHAT and CDR2 FNYEAQ (reference sequence). CDR3 length: 15 amino acids. Trimming pared 5 bases from V and 7 bases from J, leaving 17 bases between. Of note for this clone: The antigen remains undetermined.

Clones were sequenced by immunoSEQ multiplex PCR, and TCRdb holds only the in-frame ones, with some missing. The repertoire has 15,000 to 20,000 clones, 80% to 90% of them found once; the top ten carry just under 20%. The receptor was isolated from an adult with an advanced solid tumor such as melanoma, head and neck, liver or kidney cancer. Material: CD4+ or CD8+ T cells sorted from blood, obtained in a trial of the OX40 agonist ivuxolimab. The chain employs TRBV7-7 and TRBJ2-2, with a tentative D call TRBD2 (5 bases). CDR3 DNA: TGTGCCAGCAGCCCGACCCGGGGTTCTGTCGGGGAGCTGTTTTTT. This translates into CASSPTRGSVGELFF.